The rows below give T cell receptor beta chains drawn from one sample of a study of post-analysis software for immune sequencing data. MiXCR, run by TCRdb on the PCR reads, gives a single entry per CDR3 protein. Among 350,000 to 500,000 distinct CDR3 sequences listed, 30% to 40% were seen once. Sequencing was performed on blood. These receptors all stem from a girl aged 2-10 years with multiple sclerosis. CDR3s include the opening cysteine and the closing phenylalanine or tryptophan. The order of the fields is CDR3 protein, CDR3 DNA, V gene, J gene, D gene, clone size. The D gene is left open where the match is weak. Size is stated for part of the rows, as once, few or many counts, or as a class when the clone is expanded.

CAISVSGTLNNEQFF	TGTGCCATCAGTGTAAGCGGGACTCTAAACAATGAGCAGTTCTTC	TRBV10-3	TRBJ2-1	TRBD2	.
CASRKDYHEQYF	TGTGCCAGCAGAAAAGACTACCACGAGCAGTACTTC	TRBV6-1	TRBJ2-7	.	.
CAISRGQGLSYEQYF	TGTGCCATCAGCAGGGGACAGGGGCTCTCCTACGAGCAGTACTTC	TRBV10-3	TRBJ2-7	TRBD1	few
CACSYGTGGHEQFF	TGTGCCTGCAGTTATGGTACAGGGGGCCATGAGCAGTTCTTC	TRBV6-5	TRBJ2-1	TRBD1	.
CASRLPGQALSGANVLTF	TGTGCCAGCAGACTCCCGGGACAGGCGCTTTCTGGGGCCAACGTCCTGACTTTC	TRBV6-1	TRBJ2-6	TRBD1	few
CASSLTGGVPYEQYF	TGTGCCAGCAGCTTAACCGGGGGGGTTCCCTACGAGCAGTACTTC	TRBV7-3	TRBJ2-7	TRBD2	.
CAISEVAGHHGGANVLTF	TGTGCCATCAGCGAAGTAGCAGGGCATCACGGAGGGGCCAACGTCCTGACTTTC	TRBV10-3	TRBJ2-6	.	.
CASSLEPLEAFF	TGCGCCAGCAGCTTGGAACCCCTTGAAGCTTTCTTT	TRBV5-1	TRBJ1-1	.	once
CATSDSRGTGGSYEQYF	TGTGCCACCAGTGATTCTCGGGGGACAGGGGGTTCCTACGAGCAGTACTTC	TRBV24-1	TRBJ2-7	TRBD1	.
CASSSLNNEQFF	TGTGCCAGCAGTTCGTTAAACAATGAGCAGTTCTTC	TRBV28	TRBJ2-1	.	few
CSVRPLMNTEAFF	TGCAGCGTCCGACCCTTAATGAACACTGAAGCTTTCTTT	TRBV29-1	TRBJ1-1	.	.
CASRPTNREGQPQHF	TGTGCCAGCAGGCCAACCAACAGGGAGGGTCAGCCCCAGCATTTT	TRBV6-5	TRBJ1-5	.	once
CSVESSGTGIDIQYF	TGCAGCGTTGAATCCAGCGGGACAGGGATCGACATTCAGTACTTC	TRBV29-1	TRBJ2-4	TRBD1	few
CASSLISGGAYEQYF	TGTGCCAGCAGCCTAATAAGCGGGGGGGCCTACGAGCAGTACTTC	TRBV6-5	TRBJ2-7	TRBD2	.
CSARVAGSIYEQYF	TGCAGTGCTAGGGTAGCGGGATCGATCTACGAGCAGTACTTC	TRBV20-1	TRBJ2-7	TRBD2	.
CASSLEAGEYNEQFF	TGTGCCAGCAGCTTAGAGGCGGGGGAGTACAATGAGCAGTTCTTC	TRBV7-9	TRBJ2-1	TRBD2	.
CASSPMGGGTDTQYF	TGTGCCAGCAGCCCCATGGGGGGGGGCACAGATACGCAGTATTTT	TRBV7-2	TRBJ2-3	TRBD2	.
CASSLWASGSPETQYF	TGTGCCAGCAGTTTATGGGCTAGCGGGAGCCCTGAGACCCAGTACTTC	TRBV28	TRBJ2-5	TRBD2	few
CASKGRLALDYEQYF	TGTGCCAGCAAGGGAAGACTAGCGTTAGACTACGAGCAGTACTTC	TRBV2	TRBJ2-7	TRBD2	.
CASSEGTVRSSYNEQFF	TGTGCCAGCAGTGAAGGGACAGTCCGGAGCTCCTACAATGAGCAGTTCTTC	TRBV6-1	TRBJ2-1	.	few
CASSPRYSLAGGAGANVLTF	TGTGCCAGCAGCCCACGCTACTCTCTGGCAGGGGGCGCTGGGGCCAACGTCCTGACTTTC	TRBV7-9	TRBJ2-6	TRBD1	once
CASTWGGRADTQYF	TGTGCCAGCACCTGGGGCGGGAGGGCAGATACGCAGTATTTT	TRBV7-3	TRBJ2-3	TRBD2	few
CASRSHVGADYNEQFF	TGTGCCAGTCGAAGTCACGTCGGGGCGGACTACAATGAGCAGTTCTTC	TRBV9	TRBJ2-1	.	.
CSALPPGGSYNSPLHF	TGCAGTGCCCTCCCCCCGGGAGGCTCCTATAATTCACCCCTCCACTTT	TRBV20-1	TRBJ1-6	.	.
CASTRVTEAFF	TGTGCCAGCACCAGGGTCACTGAAGCTTTCTTT	TRBV28	TRBJ1-1	.	.
CASSLGPGNTEAFF	TGTGCCAGCAGCCTGGGACCTGGGAACACTGAAGCTTTCTTT	TRBV7-3	TRBJ1-1	.	few
CASSRSLGGLSEAFF	TGTGCCAGCAGCCGATCTTTAGGGGGCTTATCTGAAGCTTTCTTT	TRBV7-9	TRBJ1-1	TRBD1	.